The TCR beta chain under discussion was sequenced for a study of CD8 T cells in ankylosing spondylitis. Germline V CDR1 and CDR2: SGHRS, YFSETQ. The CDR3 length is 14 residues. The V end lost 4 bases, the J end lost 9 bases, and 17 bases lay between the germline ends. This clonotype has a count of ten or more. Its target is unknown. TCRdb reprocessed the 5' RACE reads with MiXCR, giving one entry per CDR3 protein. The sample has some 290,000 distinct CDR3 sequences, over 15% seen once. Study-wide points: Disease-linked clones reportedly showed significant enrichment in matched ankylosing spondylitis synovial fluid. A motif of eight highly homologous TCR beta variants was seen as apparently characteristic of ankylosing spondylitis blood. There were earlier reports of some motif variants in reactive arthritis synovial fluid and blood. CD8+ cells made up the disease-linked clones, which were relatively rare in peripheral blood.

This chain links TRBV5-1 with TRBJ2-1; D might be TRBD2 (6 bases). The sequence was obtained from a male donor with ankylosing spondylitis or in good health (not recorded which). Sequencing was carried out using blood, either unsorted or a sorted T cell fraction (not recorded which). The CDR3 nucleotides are TGCGCCAGCAGCCCAGCTCAACCCGGGGGTGAGCAGTTCTTC. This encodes CASSPAQPGGEQFF. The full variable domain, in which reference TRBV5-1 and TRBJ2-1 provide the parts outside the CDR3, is KAGVTQTPRYLIKTRGQQVTLSCSPISGHRSVSWYQQTPGQGLQFLFEYFSETQRNKGNFPGRFSGRQFSNSRSEMNVSTLELGDSALYLCASSPAQPGGEQFFGPGTRLTVL.